A single sample gave rise to the 26 T cell receptor beta chains below, sequenced in a study of blood T cell repertoires in COVID-19. TCRdb keeps only in-frame clones here, not all; method: immunoSEQ multiplex PCR. The table includes approximately 470,000 clones, approximately 90% detected once. The sequencing input was PBMCs or T cells enriched from blood (not recorded which). The receptor source for this set is a woman in her late teens or twenties who had recovered from COVID-19.

The gene calls are TRBV28 and TRBJ1-5; no clear D gene. Between the trimmed V and J ends, which lost 8 bases and 1 base, there was a span of 9 bases. The CDR3 contains 13 residues. Germline V lookup: CDR1 MDHEN, CDR2 SYDVKM. Written as DNA, the CDR3 is TGTGCCAGCGGTGGGCAGAGCAATCAGCCCCAGCATTTT. This sequence encodes CASGGQSNQPQHF. The full variable domain, in which reference TRBV28 and TRBJ1-5 provide the parts outside the CDR3, is DVKVTQSSRYLVKRTGEKVFLECVQDMDHENMFWYRQDPGLGLRLIYFSYDVKMKEKGDIPEGYSVSREKKERFSLILESASTNQTSMYLCASGGQSNQPQHFGDGTRLSIL.

This chain links TRBV5-6 with TRBJ2-1, with D tentatively TRBD2 (5 bases). This CDR3 contains 14 residues. V dropped 2 bases and J dropped 7 bases, with 13 bases sitting between them. The V gene's germline CDR1 is SGHDT and CDR2 YYEEEE. For the CDR3, the DNA is TGTGCCAGCAGCTTTTCCCCTAGCCCGAATGAGCAGTTCTTC. It yields the protein CASSFSPSPNEQFF.

The chain joins TRBV6-5 to TRBJ1-1, with TRBD1 matching 9 bases. Germline lookup yields CDR1 MNHEY and CDR2 SVGAGI. The CDR3 sequence is 13 residues long. Trimming cost V 11 bases and J 4 bases; bases outside gene matches: 8. The CDR3 sequence: CAARDRGGTEAFF. CDR3 bases: TGTGCCGCACGAGACAGGGGGGGCACTGAAGCTTTCTTT.

The chain couples TRBV5-4 to TRBJ2-7; weak D call: TRBD1 (6 bases). CDR1 and CDR2 from the germline V gene are SGHNT and YYREEE (reference sequence). The CDR3 extends over 15 amino acids. Trimming took 4 bases from V and 1 from J, leaving 15 bases between them. The CDR3 DNA follows: TGTGCCAGCAGCCTTTGGACAGCTTCTTCCTACGAGCAGTACTTC. It encodes CASSLWTASSYEQYF.

This clone was observed a handful of times. The gene calls are TRBV5-4 and TRBJ1-1; a possible D gene is TRBD1 (5 bases). Trimming stripped 4 bases from V and 0 bases from J, with 10 bases between. Germline values: CDR1 SGHNT, CDR2 YYREEE (reference sequence). The CDR3 spans 14 residues. For the CDR3, the DNA is TGTGCCAGCAGCCCTCAGGGTATGAACACTGAAGCTTTCTTT. Its protein is CASSPQGMNTEAFF.

V is TRBV27 and J is TRBJ1-5; TRBD1 matches 8 bases. This CDR3 has 18 residues. V gave up 5 bases and J gave up 0 bases; unmatched junction bases: 12. Per germline, CDR1 MNHEY and CDR2 SMNVEV (reference sequence). The CDR3 nucleotides are TGTGCCAGCAGTCCCCAGATTACAGGGGGGGTTAGCAATCAGCCCCAGCATTTT. It yields the protein CASSPQITGGVSNQPQHF.

The V call is TRBV10-3, the J call TRBJ1-1, with D possibly matching TRBD1 (6 bases). The CDR3 has 14 residues. V gave up 7 bases and J gave up 3 bases, with 15 bases separating them. The germline CDR1 and CDR2 sequences are ENHRY and SYGVKD. CDR3 loop: CAITDGKGDTEAFF. The CDR3, as DNA: TGTGCCATCACCGACGGTAAGGGGGACACTGAAGCTTTCTTT.

In regard to this clone: The sample holds other DNA sequences that translate to the same CDR3. This sequence joins TRBV5-1 and TRBJ2-5; no clear D. V was shortened by 1 base and J by 4 bases, with 5 bases between the two germline ends. Germline V gives CDR1 SGHRS, CDR2 YFSETQ. The CDR3 has 12 amino acids. The CDR3 protein is CASSLSGETQYF. As DNA, the CDR3 is TGCGCCAGCAGCTTGTCGGGAGAGACCCAGTACTTC.

For this clone: In the same sample, other DNA sequences code for this CDR3. The V and J genes are TRBV19 and TRBJ2-7, with 9 bases aligning to TRBD1. V dropped 3 bases and J dropped 0; count of bases not matched to a gene: 0. CDR3 size: 14 residues. Germline-derived CDR1 and CDR2 are LNHDA and SQIVND (reference sequence). The CDR3 spells CASSMGQGSYEQYF. The CDR3 region has the DNA TGTGCCAGTAGTATGGGACAGGGCTCCTACGAGCAGTACTTC.

The chain employs TRBV18 and TRBJ1-5; 8 bases line up with TRBD1. This CDR3 has 15 amino acids. V lost 1 base and J lost 6; bases outside the gene matches: 5. Germline CDR1 is KGHSH and CDR2 is LQKENI. As DNA, the CDR3 is TGTGCCAGCTCACCACTAGACAGGGGAGGTCAGCCCCAGCATTTT. This codes for CASSPLDRGGQPQHF.

The rearrangement uses TRBV4-1 and TRBJ1-5; TRBD1 agrees at 7 bases. Germline V lookup: CDR1 MGHRA, CDR2 YSYEKL. The CDR3 extends over 18 amino acids. The J segment lost 0 bases and the V segment lost 2 bases, leaving 10 bases of the junction unmatched. CDR3 DNA: TGCGCCAGCAGCCAAACGACAGGGAGAGGTTATAGCAATCAGCCCCAGCATTTT. Protein product: CASSQTTGRGYSNQPQHF.

The table lists this clone with a few counts. This rearrangement joins TRBV5-1 to TRBJ1-5; 8 nucleotides align to TRBD1. This CDR3 is built from 15 residues. Germline assignment: CDR1 SGHRS and CDR2 YFSETQ. V trimming: 3 bases; J trimming: 1 base; junction bases outside the gene matches: 3. The CDR3 DNA reads TGCGCCAGCAGCTCCCAGGGGGCGAGCAATCAGCCCCAGCATTTT. Amino acids: CASSSQGASNQPQHF.

The V call is TRBV28, the J call TRBJ2-7; 7 bases fit TRBD1. Germline values: CDR1 MDHEN, CDR2 SYDVKM. V trimming: 7 bases; J trimming: 0 bases; junction bases outside the gene matches: 6. This CDR3 has 14 amino acids. CDR3 nucleotides: TGTGCCAGCAAGTCGGCAGGGGGCTCCTACGAGCAGTACTTC. Translating gives CASKSAGGSYEQYF.

V usage is TRBV3-1 (or the pseudogene TRBV3-2) and J usage is TRBJ1-3; D might be TRBD1 (5 bases). V was trimmed by 2 bases and J by 1 base, leaving 6 bases between them. Per germline, CDR1 LGHDT and CDR2 YNNKEL (reference sequence). The CDR3 has 14 amino acids. CDR3 DNA: TGTGCCAGCAGCCAACAGGGTTCTGGAAACACCATATATTTT. The encoded protein is CASSQQGSGNTIYF.

V gene TRBV4-1 combines with J gene TRBJ1-6; D uncertain. Germline CDR1 MGHRA, CDR2 YSYEKL. V gave up 0 bases and J gave up 13 bases, with 16 bases separating them. The CDR3 runs to 15 residues. This CDR3 reads CASSQDAEESFPLHF. CDR3 coding DNA: TGCGCCAGCAGCCAAGATGCGGAGGAGTCTTTTCCCCTCCACTTT.

The chain recombines TRBV7-2 with TRBJ1-4, with unresolved D. The CDR3 runs to 18 residues. Germline V CDR1 and CDR2: SGHTA, FQGNSA. Trimming cost V 1 base and J 0 bases, with 15 bases left between them. This chain's CDR3 is CASSLVGGGFPTNEKLFF. CDR3 coding DNA: TGTGCCAGCAGCTTAGTTGGTGGAGGATTTCCAACTAATGAAAAACTGTTTTTT.

Remarks on this clone: The same CDR3 can be traced to other DNA sequences in this sample. The chain recombines TRBV5-1 with TRBJ2-5; TRBD2 aligns across 11 bases. J was trimmed by 5 bases and V by 3 bases; bases with no gene match: 6. CDR1 is SGHRS, CDR2 YFSETQ, per germline. There are 15 residues in the CDR3. CDR3 sequence reads: CASSSSTSGEETQYF. CDR3 sequence (DNA): TGCGCCAGCAGCTCCTCGACTAGCGGGGAGGAGACCCAGTACTTC.

In its sample, this clone was seen a few times. The V gene is TRBV10-1, the J gene TRBJ2-7; D call uncertain. The CDR3 length is 9 residues. V lost 11 bases, J lost 3 bases, and 5 bases lay in between. The germline V gene has CDR1 WNHNN and CDR2 SYGVQD (reference sequence). CDR3 region: CALSYEQYF. The CDR3 nucleotides read TGCGCCCTTAGCTACGAGCAGTACTTC.

The chain couples TRBV4-2 to TRBJ2-5; 7 nucleotides agree with TRBD2. This CDR3 comprises 18 residues. Germline trimming cut 3 bases from V and 5 bases from J; bases unmatched to any gene: 18. The V gene's germline CDR1 is LGHNA and CDR2 YNFKEQ. CDR3 nucleotides: TGTGCCAGCAGCCACAACGGTGGGCTCGCGCTCGGGAGGGAGACCCAGTACTTC. This encodes CASSHNGGLALGRETQYF.

This clone occurred once. The rearrangement joins TRBV11-2 to TRBJ2-1, with TRBD2 identical over 9 bases. Germline V gene sequence: CDR1 SGHAT, CDR2 FQNNGV. CDR3 length: 16 residues. Trimming removed 1 base from V and 4 bases from J; junction bases left unmatched: 5. CDR3 residues: CASSLGWSGGYNEQFF. CDR3 nucleotide sequence: TGTGCCAGCAGCTTAGGGTGGAGCGGGGGGTACAATGAGCAGTTCTTC.

The gene calls are TRBV6-1 and TRBJ2-7; 8 nucleotides line up with TRBD2. V lost 5 bases to trimming and J lost 4 bases; unmatched junction nucleotides: 7. This CDR3 is built from 14 residues. The germline gives CDR1 MNHNS, CDR2 SASEGT. The CDR3 protein is CASSPGVAGYEQYF. The CDR3 DNA reads TGTGCCAGCAGTCCCGGGGTAGCGGGATACGAGCAGTACTTC.

This clone was seen only a few times. V is TRBV7-2 and J is TRBJ2-2; TRBD2 agrees at 7 bases. The CDR3 covers 15 residues. The junction had 8 bases not matched to a gene; V was cut back by 5 bases and J by 5 bases. CDR1 and CDR2 (germline): SGHTA, FQGNSA. CDR3: CASSRLGGNTGELFF. CDR3 coding DNA: TGTGCCAGCAGCCGGCTGGGGGGGAATACCGGGGAGCTGTTTTTT. Full variable domain (missing parts from reference TRBV7-2 and TRBJ2-2): GAGVSQSPSNKVTEKGKDVELRCDPISGHTALYWYRQSLGQGLEFLIYFQGNSAPDKSGLPSDRFSAERTGGSVSTLTIQRTQQEDSAVYLCASSRLGGNTGELFFGEGSRLTVL.

The J gene is TRBJ1-1, the V gene TRBV20-1; D unclear. Between the trimmed V and J ends, which lost 5 bases and 5 bases, there was a span of 9 bases. Germline loops: CDR1 DFQATT, CDR2 SNEGSKA (reference sequence). The CDR3 spans 11 residues. As DNA, the CDR3 is TGCAGTGCTCCTCAGGCGACTGAAGCTTTCTTT. Its protein is CSAPQATEAFF.

This clone turned up a few times. The rearrangement joins TRBV7-2 to TRBJ1-5; possible D gene TRBD1, 5 bases. Per germline, CDR1 SGHTA and CDR2 FQGNSA. Between the trimmed V and J ends, which lost 3 bases and 8 bases, there was a span of 11 bases. CDR3 size: 13 residues. Written as DNA, the CDR3 is TGTGCCAGCAGCTTCGGCAGGGAGGAGCCCCAGCATTTT. Its translation: CASSFGREEPQHF.

The chain carries TRBV4-1 and TRBJ1-2; 8 positions match TRBD1. From germline, CDR1 is MGHRA and CDR2 YSYEKL. The CDR3 runs 18 residues. After removal of 3 bases from V and 6 bases from J, the junction contained 18 bases not matched to a gene. CDR3 DNA sequence: TGCGCCAGCAGCCACTATCCCATGGGGAAGACAGGGGCCGATGGCTACACCTTC. It codes for CASSHYPMGKTGADGYTF.

The count of this clone is one. J is TRBJ2-1 and V is TRBV7-3, with 8 bases identical to TRBD1. CDR1 SGHTA and CDR2 FQGTGA come from the germline V gene. This CDR3 region has 15 residues. The J segment lost 2 bases and the V segment lost 2 bases, leaving 2 bases of the junction unmatched. CDR3 protein: CASSLSGGPYNEQFF. In DNA, the CDR3 is TGTGCCAGCAGCTTATCAGGGGGCCCCTACAATGAGCAGTTCTTC. Full variable domain (rest looked up from reference TRBV7-3 and TRBJ2-1): GAGVSQTPSNKVTEKGKYVELRCDPISGHTALYWYRQSLGQGPEFLIYFQGTGAADDSGLPNDRFFAVRPEGSVSTLKIQRTERGDSAVYLCASSLSGGPYNEQFFGPGTRLTVL.